A single sample is the source of the 5 T cell receptor beta chains below, sequenced in a study of naive and memory T cell subsets. Study-level points and caveats: A few larger clonotypes appeared in naive repertoires, especially CD8, possibly memory cells re-expressing CD45RA.

The beta constant-region primer was an equimolar mix of two oligonucleotides covering TRBC1 and TRBC2. The ligated cDNA underwent four PCR rounds using SP2 and nested alpha and beta constant-region primers. TCRdb re-analysed the UMI-ligation and nested PCR reads in MiXCR, keeping a single row per CDR3 protein. The profile shows over 110,000 distinct CDR3 sequences, about 20% of them singletons. Their specific antigens are unknown. The sequenced sample was naive CD8+ T cells from blood. Receptors originate from a human donor in good health.

This clonotype was counted between two and nine times. The chain is built from TRBV28 and TRBJ2-1; D perhaps matches TRBD2 (6 bases). From germline, CDR1 is MDHEN and CDR2 SYDVKM. The CDR3 length is 15 residues. V shed 6 bases and J shed 0 bases, with 12 bases lying between them. The CDR3, as DNA: TGTGCCAGCAGGGGCTTCGGGAGCTCCTACAATGAGCAGTTCTTC. Residues: CASRGFGSSYNEQFF. The full variable domain, in which reference TRBV28 and TRBJ2-1 provide the parts outside the CDR3, is DVKVTQSSRYLVKRTGEKVFLECVQDMDHENMFWYRQDPGLGLRLIYFSYDVKMKEKGDIPEGYSVSREKKERFSLILESASTNQTSMYLCASRGFGSSYNEQFFGPGTRLTVL.

There are many counts of this clonotype. The chain is built from TRBV21-1 and TRBJ2-6; the DNA was not used to check the table's D call, TRBD2. TRBV21-1 has pseudogene status. This CDR3 has 18 amino acids. CDR3 protein: CASALGPFGQTGANVLTF. The CDR3 nucleotides are TGTGCCAGCGCCCTGGGGCCCTTCGGACAAACTGGGGCCAACGTCCTGACTTTC.

This clonotype was observed a few times. V gene TRBV6-5 combines with J gene TRBJ2-7; maybe TRBD1 (6 bases). There are 17 residues in the CDR3. The V gene lost 5 bases and the J gene lost 3 bases, with 23 bases spanning the gap. Germline CDR1 reads MNHEY; CDR2 reads SVGAGI. The CDR3 region has the DNA TGTGCCAGCAGTGAGGACAGCCTAGGACCAAGGGTCTACGAGCAGTACTTC. This sequence encodes CASSEDSLGPRVYEQYF.

The chain recombines TRBV13 with TRBJ2-7; the D is unclear. V lost 8 bases to trimming and J lost 0 bases, with 11 bases between them. CDR1 PRHDT and CDR2 FYEKMQ come from the germline V gene (reference sequence). This CDR3 is built from 13 residues. The CDR3 reads CASRPISSYEQYF. In DNA form, the CDR3 reads TGTGCCAGCCGCCCGATAAGCTCCTACGAGCAGTACTTC.

This clonotype came up a few times. The chain joins TRBV12-3 or TRBV12-4 to TRBJ2-2; the match to TRBD1 covers 7 bases. V gave up 5 bases and J gave up 0 bases; unmatched junction bases: 21. The CDR3 sequence is 21 residues long. The chain's CDR3 is CASSVTGTRSYSTANTGELFF. The CDR3 bases are TGTGCCAGCAGTGTGACAGGGACGCGATCCTATTCTACAGCGAACACCGGGGAGCTGTTTTTT.